The clone carrying this TCR beta chain was seen only a few times. No antigen is known for it. The record originates from a study of cytomegalovirus exposure and HLA in healthy donors. PCR was performed using 60 Vbeta and 13 Jbeta primers. TCRdb's copy holds only in-frame clones and misses some; the assay was immunoSEQ multiplex PCR. The repertoire has 150,000 or so clones, about 75% of them found once; the top ten carry 4.5% to 5%. Study-wide points: Being productive about 87% or about 30% of the time was typical of most TCR beta V segments in an earlier analysis. CMV serostatus was the sole immune exposure information available. In a later analysis, at a false discovery rate of 0.05, 17,000 or so TCR beta sequences were associated with HLA alleles.

The sequenced sample was PBMCs. The sequence was collected from a man younger than 30 in good health and CMV-seropositive.

CDR3: CASSPFTGNYGYTF. CDR3 coding DNA: TGTGCCAGCAGCCCATTCACAGGGAACTATGGCTACACCTTC. This rearrangement joins TRBV7-9 to TRBJ1-2, with a possible D match to TRBD1 (6 bases). The CDR3 has 14 amino acids. V dropped 5 bases and J dropped 2 bases, with 12 bases sitting between them. The V gene's germline CDR1 is SEHNR and CDR2 FQNEAQ (reference sequence).